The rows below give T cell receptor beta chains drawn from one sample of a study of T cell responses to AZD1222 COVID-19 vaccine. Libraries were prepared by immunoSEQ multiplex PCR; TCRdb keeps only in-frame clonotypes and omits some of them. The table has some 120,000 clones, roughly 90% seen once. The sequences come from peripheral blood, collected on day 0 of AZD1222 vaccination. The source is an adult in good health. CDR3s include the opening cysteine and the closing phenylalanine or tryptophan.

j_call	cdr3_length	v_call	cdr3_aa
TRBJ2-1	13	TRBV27	CASSRTSPNEQFF
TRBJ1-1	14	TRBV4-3	CASSQEGIQGAAFF
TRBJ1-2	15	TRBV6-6	CASSPVTRGRDGYTF
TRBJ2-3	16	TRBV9	CASSTSVGGVTDTQYF
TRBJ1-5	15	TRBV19	CASSVWQGGNQPQHF
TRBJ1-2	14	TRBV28	CASSSTWVGGGYTF
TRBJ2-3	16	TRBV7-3	CASSLMGGAVADTQYF
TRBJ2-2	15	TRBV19	CASSSEGTYTGELFF
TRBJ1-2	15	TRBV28	CASSFMLGVGHGYTF
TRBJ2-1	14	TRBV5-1	CASSLGQETDEQFF
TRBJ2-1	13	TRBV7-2	CASSSGQANEQFF
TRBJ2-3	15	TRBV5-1	CASSGQTSGGYTQYF
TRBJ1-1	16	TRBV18	CASSLGQGRAGTEAFF
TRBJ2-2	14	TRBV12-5	CASGFGGSAGELFF
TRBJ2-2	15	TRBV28	CVASGDKGNTGELFF
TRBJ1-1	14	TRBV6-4	CASSDGRGNTEAFF
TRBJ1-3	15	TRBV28	CASRPGRISGNTIYF
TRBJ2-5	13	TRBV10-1	CASSDRLGETQYF
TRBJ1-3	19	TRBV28	CASSTTTGTRSYSGNTIYF
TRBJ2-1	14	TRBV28	CASSSPSGYNEQFF
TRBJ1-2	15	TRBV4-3	CASSQDRGFSYGYTF
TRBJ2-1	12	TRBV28	CASATTYNEQFF
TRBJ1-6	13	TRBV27	CASREQGNSPLHF
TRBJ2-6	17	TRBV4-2	CASSPWTGGGGANVLTF
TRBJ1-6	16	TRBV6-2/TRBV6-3	CASSYRPRAYNSPLHF
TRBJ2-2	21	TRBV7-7	CASSSLAGGAAGWSNTGELFF
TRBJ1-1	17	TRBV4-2	CASSQDQTGPMNTEAFF
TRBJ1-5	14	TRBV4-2	CASSQTGGGQPQHF
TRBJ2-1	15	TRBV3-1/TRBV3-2	CASSQSSGFHNEQFF
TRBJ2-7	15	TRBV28	CASKRQGAETYEQYF
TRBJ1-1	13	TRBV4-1	CASSQAGTEKAFF
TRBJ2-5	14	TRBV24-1	CATSDYGNQETQYF
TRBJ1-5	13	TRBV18	CASSQELNQPQHF
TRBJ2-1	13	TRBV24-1	CADPGGAENEQFF
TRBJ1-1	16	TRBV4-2	CASSQEKTAQNTEAFF
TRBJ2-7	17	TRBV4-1	CASSPRTTSGFSYEQYF
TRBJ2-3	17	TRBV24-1	CATSDPTTRSSTDTQYF
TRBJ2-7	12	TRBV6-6	CASRGASYEQYF
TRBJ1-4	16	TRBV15	CATSRDTGTGDEKLFF
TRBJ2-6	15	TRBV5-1	CASSLLGSGANVLTF
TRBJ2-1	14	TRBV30	CASPRAPSYNEQFF
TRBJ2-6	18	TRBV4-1	CASSQVVTGGAGANVLTF
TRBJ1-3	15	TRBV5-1	CASSSLTGTSNTIYF
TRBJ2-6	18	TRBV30	CAWSGGDRGLSGANVLTF
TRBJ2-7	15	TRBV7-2	CASSSRGLLSYEQYF
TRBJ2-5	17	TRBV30	CAWSAQPPGTGQETQYF
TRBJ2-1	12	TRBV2	CASSEASGGQFF
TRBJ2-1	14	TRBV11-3	CASSPGGSYNEQFF
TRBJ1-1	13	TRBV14	CASSSYRNTEAFF
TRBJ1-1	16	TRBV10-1	CASSDHRLGRDLQAFF
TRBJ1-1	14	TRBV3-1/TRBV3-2	CASSRTGGGTEAFF
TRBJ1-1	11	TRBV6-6	CASTQDIEAFF